Below, 2 T cell receptor beta chains from the same sample are listed, as sequenced in a study of T cells after yellow fever vaccination. From the 5' RACE reads, TCRdb called clonotypes with MiXCR, one entry per CDR3 protein. The sample includes 150,000 to 200,000 distinct CDR3 sequences, around 8.5% of them seen just once. Sequences were derived from CD8+ T cells sorted from PBMCs, sampled 45 days after the yellow fever booster vaccination. The receptors here all came from a man in his late teens or twenties who received the YFV17D yellow fever vaccine.

This clonotype was seen more than once but under ten times. This chain joins TRBV5-1 and TRBJ1-1; no clear D gene. Germline lookup yields CDR1 SGHRS and CDR2 YFSETQ. CDR3 length equals 18 residues. Trimming shortened V by 4 bases and J by 11 bases, and 33 bases separated the two germline ends. The CDR3 bases are TGCGCCAGCAGCGTTGGTGGCCGTATTTGGGTAGAGCATTTGTTGGCTTTCTTT. Translating it yields CASSVGGRIWVEHLLAFF.

This chain connects TRBV29-1 to TRBJ2-5; 12 bases are shared with TRBD2. From germline, CDR1 is SQVTM and CDR2 ANQGSEA. The CDR3 totals 15 residues. The V segment lost 0 bases and the J segment 4 bases; nucleotides outside the gene matches: 3. The CDR3 region has the DNA TGCAGCGTTGAAGATCGACTAGCGGGGGTAGAGACCCAGTACTTC. This gives the protein CSVEDRLAGVETQYF.